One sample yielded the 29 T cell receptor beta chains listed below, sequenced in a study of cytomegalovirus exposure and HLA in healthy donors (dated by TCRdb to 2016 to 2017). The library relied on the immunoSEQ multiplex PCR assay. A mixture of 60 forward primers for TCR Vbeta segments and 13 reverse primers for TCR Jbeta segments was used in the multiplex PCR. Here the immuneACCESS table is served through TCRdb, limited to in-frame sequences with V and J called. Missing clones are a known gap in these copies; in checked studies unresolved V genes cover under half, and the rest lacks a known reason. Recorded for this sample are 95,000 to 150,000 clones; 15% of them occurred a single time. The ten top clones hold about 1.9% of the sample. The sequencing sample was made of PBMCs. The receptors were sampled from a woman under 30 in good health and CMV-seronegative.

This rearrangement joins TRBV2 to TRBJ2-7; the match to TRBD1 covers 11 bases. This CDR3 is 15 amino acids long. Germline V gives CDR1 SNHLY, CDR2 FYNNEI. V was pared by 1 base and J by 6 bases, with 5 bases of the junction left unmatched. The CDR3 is CASSEEGQGVLEQYF. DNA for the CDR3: TGTGCCAGCAGTGAAGAGGGACAGGGGGTTCTCGAGCAGTACTTC. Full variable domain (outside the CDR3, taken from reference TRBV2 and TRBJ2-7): EPEVTQTPSHQVTQMGQEVILRCVPISNHLYFYWYRQILGQKVEFLVSFYNNEISEKSEIFDDQFSVERPDGSNFTLKIRSTKLEDSAMYFCASSEEGQGVLEQYFGPGTRLTVT.

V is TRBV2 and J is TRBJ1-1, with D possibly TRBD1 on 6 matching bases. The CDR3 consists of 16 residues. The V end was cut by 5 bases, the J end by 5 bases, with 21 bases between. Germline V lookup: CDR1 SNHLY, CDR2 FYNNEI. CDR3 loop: CASSNRVGALLTEAFF. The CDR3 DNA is TGTGCCAGCAGTAACAGGGTTGGGGCCCTACTTACTGAAGCTTTCTTT.

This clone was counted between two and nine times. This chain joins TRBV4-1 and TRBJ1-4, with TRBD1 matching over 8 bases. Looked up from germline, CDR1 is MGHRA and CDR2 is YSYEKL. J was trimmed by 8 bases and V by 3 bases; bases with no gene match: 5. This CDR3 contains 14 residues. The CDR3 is CASSHGQGGEKLFF. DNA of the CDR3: TGCGCCAGCAGCCACGGACAGGGAGGGGAAAAACTGTTTTTT.

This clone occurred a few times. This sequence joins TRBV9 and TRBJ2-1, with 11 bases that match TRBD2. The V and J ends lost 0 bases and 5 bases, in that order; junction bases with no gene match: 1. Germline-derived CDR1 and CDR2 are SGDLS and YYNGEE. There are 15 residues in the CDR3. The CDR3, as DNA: TGTGCCAGCAGCGTAGCTAGCGGGAGGAACAATGAGCAGTTCTTC. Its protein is CASSVASGRNNEQFF.

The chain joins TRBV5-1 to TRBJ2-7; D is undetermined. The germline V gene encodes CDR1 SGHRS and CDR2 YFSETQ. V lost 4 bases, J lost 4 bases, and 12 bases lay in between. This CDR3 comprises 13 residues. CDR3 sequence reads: CASSPISSYEQYF. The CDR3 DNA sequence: TGCGCCAGCAGCCCTATTTCTTCTTACGAGCAGTACTTC.

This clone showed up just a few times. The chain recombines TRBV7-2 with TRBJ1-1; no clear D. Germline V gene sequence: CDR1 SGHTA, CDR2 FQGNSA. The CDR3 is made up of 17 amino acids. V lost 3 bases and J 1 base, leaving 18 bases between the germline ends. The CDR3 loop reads CASSLLSGWGGNTEAFF. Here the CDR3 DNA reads TGTGCCAGCAGCTTGCTCTCGGGCTGGGGAGGGAACACTGAAGCTTTCTTT.

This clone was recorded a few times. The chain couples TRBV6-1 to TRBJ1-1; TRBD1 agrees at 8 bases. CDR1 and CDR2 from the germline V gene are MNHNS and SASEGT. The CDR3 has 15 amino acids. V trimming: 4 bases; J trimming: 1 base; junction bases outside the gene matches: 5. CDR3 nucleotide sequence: TGTGCCAGCAGTGTAGACAGGGGCTGGAACACTGAAGCTTTCTTT. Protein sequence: CASSVDRGWNTEAFF.

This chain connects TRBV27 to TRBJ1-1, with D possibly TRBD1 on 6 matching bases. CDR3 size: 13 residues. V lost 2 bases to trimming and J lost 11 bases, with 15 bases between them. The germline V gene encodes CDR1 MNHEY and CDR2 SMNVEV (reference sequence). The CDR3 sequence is CASSLTLQGRAFF. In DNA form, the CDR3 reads TGTGCCAGCAGTTTAACCTTACAGGGACGGGCTTTCTTT.

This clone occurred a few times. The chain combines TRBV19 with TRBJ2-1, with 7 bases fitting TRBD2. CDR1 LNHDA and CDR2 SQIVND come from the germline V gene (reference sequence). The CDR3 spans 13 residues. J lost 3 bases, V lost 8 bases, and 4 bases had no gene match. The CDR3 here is CASGGGYYNEQFF. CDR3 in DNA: TGTGCCAGTGGGGGGGGGTACTACAATGAGCAGTTCTTC.

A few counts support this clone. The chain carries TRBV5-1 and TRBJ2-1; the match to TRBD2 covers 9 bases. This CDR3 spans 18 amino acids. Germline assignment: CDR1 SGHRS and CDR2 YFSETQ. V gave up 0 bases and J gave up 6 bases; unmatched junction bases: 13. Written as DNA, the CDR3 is TGCGCCAGCAGCTTGGTTGGGTTGGGACTAGCATCAACCAATGAGCAGTTCTTC. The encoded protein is CASSLVGLGLASTNEQFF.

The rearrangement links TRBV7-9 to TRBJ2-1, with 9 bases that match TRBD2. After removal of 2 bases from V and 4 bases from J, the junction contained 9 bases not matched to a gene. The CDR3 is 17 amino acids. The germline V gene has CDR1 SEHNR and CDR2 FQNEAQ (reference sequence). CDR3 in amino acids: CASSLPQGLAGYNEQFF. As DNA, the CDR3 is TGTGCCAGCAGCTTACCGCAGGGCCTAGCGGGATACAATGAGCAGTTCTTC.

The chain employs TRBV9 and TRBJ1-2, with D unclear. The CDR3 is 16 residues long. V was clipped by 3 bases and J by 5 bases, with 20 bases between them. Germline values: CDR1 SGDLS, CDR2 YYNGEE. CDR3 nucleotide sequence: TGTGCCAGCAGCGGTGTGGGCCCAATGGGTAAATATGGCTACACCTTC. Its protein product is CASSGVGPMGKYGYTF. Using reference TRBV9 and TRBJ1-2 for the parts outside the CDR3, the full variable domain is DSGVTQTPKHLITATGQRVTLRCSPRSGDLSVYWYQQSLDQGLQFLIQYYNGEERAKGNILERFSAQQFPDLHSELNLSSLELGDSALYFCASSGVGPMGKYGYTFGSGTRLTVV.

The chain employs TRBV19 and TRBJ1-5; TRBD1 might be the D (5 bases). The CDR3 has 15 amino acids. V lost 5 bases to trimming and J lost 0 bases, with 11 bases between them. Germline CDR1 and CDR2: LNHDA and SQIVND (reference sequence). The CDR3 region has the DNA TGTGCCAGTAGTGCGGGACTCTTTAGCAATCAGCCCCAGCATTTT. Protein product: CASSAGLFSNQPQHF.

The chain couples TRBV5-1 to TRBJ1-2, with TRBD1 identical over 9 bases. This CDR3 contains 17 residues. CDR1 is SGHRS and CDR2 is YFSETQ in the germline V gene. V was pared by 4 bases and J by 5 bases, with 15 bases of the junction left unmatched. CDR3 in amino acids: CASSPSRDRATGYGYTF. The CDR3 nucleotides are TGCGCCAGCAGCCCCAGCCGGGACAGGGCGACGGGGTATGGCTACACCTTC.

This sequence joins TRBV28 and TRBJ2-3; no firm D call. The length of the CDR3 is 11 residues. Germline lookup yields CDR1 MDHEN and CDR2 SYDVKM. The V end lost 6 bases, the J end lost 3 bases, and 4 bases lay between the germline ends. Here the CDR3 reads CASRLTDTQYF. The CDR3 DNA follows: TGTGCCAGCAGGCTAACAGATACGCAGTATTTT.

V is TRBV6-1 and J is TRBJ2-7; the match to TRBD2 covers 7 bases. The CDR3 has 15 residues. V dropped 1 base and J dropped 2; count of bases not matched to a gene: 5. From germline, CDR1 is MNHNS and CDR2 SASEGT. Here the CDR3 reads CASSEGWREPYEQYF. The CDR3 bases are TGTGCCAGCAGTGAAGGTTGGCGGGAGCCCTACGAGCAGTACTTC.

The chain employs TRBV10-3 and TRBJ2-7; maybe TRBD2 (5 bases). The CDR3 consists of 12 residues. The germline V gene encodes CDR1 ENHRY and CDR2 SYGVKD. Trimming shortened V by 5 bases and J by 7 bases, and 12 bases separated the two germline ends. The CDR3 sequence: CAISILAGEQYF. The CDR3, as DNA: TGTGCCATCAGTATCCTAGCTGGAGAGCAGTACTTC.

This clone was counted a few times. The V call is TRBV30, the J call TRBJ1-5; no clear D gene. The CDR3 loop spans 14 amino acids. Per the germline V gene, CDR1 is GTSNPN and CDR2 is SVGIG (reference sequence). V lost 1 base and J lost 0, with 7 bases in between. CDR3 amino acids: CAWSDLYSNQPQHF. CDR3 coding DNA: TGTGCCTGGAGTGACTTGTATAGCAATCAGCCCCAGCATTTT.

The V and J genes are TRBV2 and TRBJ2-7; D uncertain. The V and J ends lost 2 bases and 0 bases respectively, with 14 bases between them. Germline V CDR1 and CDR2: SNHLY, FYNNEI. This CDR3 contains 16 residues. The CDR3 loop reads CASSEQWSLSSYEQYF. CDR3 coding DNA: TGTGCCAGCAGTGAACAGTGGTCCCTCAGCTCCTACGAGCAGTACTTC.

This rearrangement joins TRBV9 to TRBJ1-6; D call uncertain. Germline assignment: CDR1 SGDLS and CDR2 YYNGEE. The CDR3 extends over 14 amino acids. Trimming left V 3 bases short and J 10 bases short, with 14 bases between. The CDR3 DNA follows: TGTGCCAGCAGCGACCGGACGGGAACCTCACCCCTCCACTTT. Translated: CASSDRTGTSPLHF.

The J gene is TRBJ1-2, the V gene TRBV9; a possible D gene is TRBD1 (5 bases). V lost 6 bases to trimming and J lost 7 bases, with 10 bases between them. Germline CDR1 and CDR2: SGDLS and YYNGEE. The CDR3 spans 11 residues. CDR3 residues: CASKSGGGYTF. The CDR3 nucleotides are TGTGCCAGCAAATCGGGGGGTGGCTACACCTTC.

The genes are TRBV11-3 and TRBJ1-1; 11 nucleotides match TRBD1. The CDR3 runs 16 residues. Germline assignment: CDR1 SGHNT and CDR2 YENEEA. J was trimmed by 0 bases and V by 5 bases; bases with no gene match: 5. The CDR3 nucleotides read TGTGCCAGCAGCCGGGGGACAGGGGGGATGAACACTGAAGCTTTCTTT. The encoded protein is CASSRGTGGMNTEAFF.

This chain's CDR3 is CASSLGRSARDEQYF. CDR3 nucleotide sequence: TGTGCCAGCAGCTTGGGCCGGAGCGCCCGGGACGAGCAGTACTTC. The rearrangement links TRBV5-4 to TRBJ2-7; no firm D call. The CDR3 runs to 15 residues. Germline V gives CDR1 SGHNT, CDR2 YYREEE (reference sequence). Trimming took off 0 bases at V and 5 bases at J, with 15 bases between the two ends.

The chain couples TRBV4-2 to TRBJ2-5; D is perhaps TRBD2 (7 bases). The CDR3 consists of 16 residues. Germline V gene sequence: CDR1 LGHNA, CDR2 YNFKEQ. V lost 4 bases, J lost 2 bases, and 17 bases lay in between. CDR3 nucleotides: TGTGCCAGCAGCCTTGAGGGGGGGGGCGTTCAAGAGACCCAGTACTTC. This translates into CASSLEGGGVQETQYF.

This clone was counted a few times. The CDR3 nucleotides are TGTGCCAGCAGCCAACGGTCGGGAGCCGGGACAGGGTACGAAAAACTGTTTTTT. The encoded protein is CASSQRSGAGTGYEKLFF. The chain couples TRBV11-1 to TRBJ1-4; 9 bases fit TRBD1. Germline V lookup: CDR1 SGHAT, CDR2 FQDESV (reference sequence). This CDR3 comprises 18 residues. V lost 5 bases and J lost 8; bases outside the gene matches: 18.

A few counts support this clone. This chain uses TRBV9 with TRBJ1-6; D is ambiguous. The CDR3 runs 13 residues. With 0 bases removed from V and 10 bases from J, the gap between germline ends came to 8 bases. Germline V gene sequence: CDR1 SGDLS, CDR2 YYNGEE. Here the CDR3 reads CASSVGERSPLHF. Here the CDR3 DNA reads TGTGCCAGCAGCGTAGGAGAGAGGTCACCCCTCCACTTT.

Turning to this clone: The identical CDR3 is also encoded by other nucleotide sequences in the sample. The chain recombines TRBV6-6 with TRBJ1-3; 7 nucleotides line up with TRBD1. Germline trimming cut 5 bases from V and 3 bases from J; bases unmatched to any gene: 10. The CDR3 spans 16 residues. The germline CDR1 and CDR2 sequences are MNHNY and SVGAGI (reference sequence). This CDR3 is CASSKTGQSDGNTIYF. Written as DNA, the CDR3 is TGTGCCAGCAGTAAGACGGGACAGTCCGATGGAAACACCATATATTTT.

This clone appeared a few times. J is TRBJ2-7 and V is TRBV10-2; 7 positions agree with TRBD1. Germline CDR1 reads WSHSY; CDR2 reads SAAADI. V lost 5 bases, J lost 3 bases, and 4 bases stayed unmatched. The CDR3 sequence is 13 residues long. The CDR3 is CASSLRDSYEQYF. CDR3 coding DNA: TGCGCCAGCAGTCTCCGGGACAGCTACGAGCAGTACTTC.

The CDR3 region is CASSIQGSTDTQYF. CDR3 nucleotide sequence: TGTGCCAGTAGTATTCAGGGAAGCACAGATACGCAGTATTTT. The J gene is TRBJ2-3, the V gene TRBV19; tentative D call: TRBD1 (5 bases). V was pared by 3 bases and J by 0 bases, with 7 bases between. From germline, CDR1 is LNHDA and CDR2 SQIVND (reference sequence). The CDR3 contains 14 residues.